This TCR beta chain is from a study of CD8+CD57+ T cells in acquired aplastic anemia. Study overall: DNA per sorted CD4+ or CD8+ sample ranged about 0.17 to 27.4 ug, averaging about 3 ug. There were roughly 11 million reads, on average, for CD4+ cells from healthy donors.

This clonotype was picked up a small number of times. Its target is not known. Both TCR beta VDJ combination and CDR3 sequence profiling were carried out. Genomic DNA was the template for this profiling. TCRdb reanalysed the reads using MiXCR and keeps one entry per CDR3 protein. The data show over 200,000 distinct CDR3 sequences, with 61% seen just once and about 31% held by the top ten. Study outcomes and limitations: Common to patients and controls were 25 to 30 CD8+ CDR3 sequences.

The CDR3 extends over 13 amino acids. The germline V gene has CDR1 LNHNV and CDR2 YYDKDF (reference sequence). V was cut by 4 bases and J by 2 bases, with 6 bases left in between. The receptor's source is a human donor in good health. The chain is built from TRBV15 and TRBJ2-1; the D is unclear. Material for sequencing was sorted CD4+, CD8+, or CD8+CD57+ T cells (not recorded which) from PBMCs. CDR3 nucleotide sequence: TGTGCCACCAGCATCAAAGCCTACAATGAGCAGTTCTTC. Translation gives CATSIKAYNEQFF.